The clone carrying this TCR beta chain has a count of ten or more. Antigen: not known. The sample originates from a study of Graves' ophthalmopathy and Graves' hyperthyroidism. Deletions cut 3 bases from V and 0 bases from J, with 11 bases between. CDR3 size: 14 residues. Germline assignment: CDR1 SQVTM and CDR2 ANQGSEA. Amplification targeted the TCR beta CDR3 regions, with RNA transcripts as the source material. The workflow started with a first-round RT-PCR run with HTBI primers and then moved on to a second-round multiplex PCR. TCRdb recomputed calls from the multiplex PCR reads with MiXCR, one row per CDR3 protein. Of 300,000 or so distinct CDR3 sequences in the sample, about a sixth were seen once. With a duration under 3 months, ophthalmopathy in the donors showed moderate-to-severe activity, CAS ≥3 and NOSPECS ≥4. Patients with other autoimmune diseases, uncontrolled infections, pregnancy or lactation were excluded.

Study-wide findings and caveats: Sensitivity reached around 67% and specificity approximately 72% when the model predicted ophthalmopathy progression.

The sequencing input was peripheral blood. This TCR was recovered from an adult man with Graves' ophthalmopathy. The rearrangement uses TRBV29-1 and TRBJ2-5, with a weak D call TRBD2 (5 bases). This CDR3 reads CSVDEGTYQETQYF. The CDR3 bases are TGCAGCGTTGATGAGGGTACCTACCAAGAGACCCAGTACTTC.